The clone carrying this T cell receptor beta chain has only one observation. This specimen belongs to a study of CD8 T cells in Susac syndrome. Reverse transcription of roughly 0.5 to 1 ug RNA was carried out with random hexamers. From the immunoSEQ multiplex PCR reads, TCRdb called clonotypes with MiXCR, one entry per CDR3 protein. The sample shows 150,000 or so distinct CDR3 sequences, 90% to 95% of them seen only once. Trimming removed 0 bases at V and 2 bases at J, with 10 bases between. CDR1 GTSNPN and CDR2 SVGIG come from the germline V gene (reference sequence). CDR3 length: 14 amino acids. Material for sequencing was CD4+ T cells from PBMCs. This TCR was sampled from a human donor in good health. The chain links TRBV30 to TRBJ1-1, with D hard to call. The CDR3 region is CAWSVVTANTEAFF. The CDR3 bases are TGTGCCTGGAGTGTAGTTACGGCCAACACTGAAGCTTTCTTT.